Below, 5 T cell receptor beta chains from the same sample are listed, as sequenced in a study of T cells in Graves' hyperthyroidism and ophthalmopathy. Amplified TCR beta CDR3 regions derived from RNA transcripts. First-round RT-PCR of the TCR CDR3 relied on the HTBI primer set. TCRdb analysed the multiplex PCR reads with MiXCR anew, one entry per CDR3 protein. The sample shows some 510,000 distinct CDR3 sequences, roughly 20% of them seen only once. The sample taken for sequencing was blood. Receptors originate from a man aged 18 to 35 with Graves' hyperthyroidism.

Points on this clonotype: One junction end does not reproduce the germline sequence, and a read error may be involved. The chain has TRBV6-5 and TRBJ2-4; 9 nucleotides line up with TRBD1. CDR3 length: 15 amino acids. Germline V lookup: CDR1 MNHEY, CDR2 SVGAGI. CDR3 residues: CASSYRTGATNIQYF. The CDR3 coding sequence is TGTGCCAGCAGTTACCGGACAGGGGCCACAAACATTCAGTACTTC.

In this sample, this clonotype turned up a few times. This clone may be a read error of a much larger clone one base away. The gene calls are TRBV2 and TRBJ2-2; TRBD2 matches at 10 bases. Germline V gives CDR1 SNHLY, CDR2 FYNNEI. This CDR3 comprises 15 residues. The DNA for the CDR3 is TGTGCCAGCAGTGAGGTAGCGGGGGGCCTCGGGGAGCTGTTGTTT. Amino acid sequence: CASSEVAGGLGELLF.

The chain joins TRBV2 to TRBJ1-6; D is undetermined. The CDR3 runs 17 residues. Germline assignment: CDR1 SNHLY and CDR2 FYNNEI. V dropped 5 bases and J dropped 0 bases, with 14 bases sitting between them. CDR3 protein: CASSSYFAGSYNSPLHF. The CDR3 bases are TGTGCCAGCAGTTCCTATTTCGCCGGCTCCTATAATTCACCCCTCCACTTT.

The chain employs TRBV7-8 and TRBJ1-5, with unresolved D. The germline CDR1 and CDR2 sequences are SGHVS and FQNEAQ. CDR3 size: 15 residues. The V gene lost 5 bases and the J gene lost 3 bases, with 14 bases spanning the gap. CDR3 DNA: TGTGCCAGCAGCATCAGGATGGACCCCAATCAGCCCCAGCATTTT. It translates to CASSIRMDPNQPQHF.

In this sample, this clonotype turned up many times. The V gene is TRBV20-1, the J gene TRBJ1-3, with D uncertain. The V gene lost 1 base and the J gene lost 0 bases, with 16 bases spanning the gap. In germline, CDR1 is DFQATT, CDR2 SNEGSKA (reference sequence). The CDR3 consists of 17 residues. CDR3 bases: TGCAGTGCTAGAGGGTCGGGCAGGACCGTCTCTGGAAACACCATATATTTT. It translates to CSARGSGRTVSGNTIYF.